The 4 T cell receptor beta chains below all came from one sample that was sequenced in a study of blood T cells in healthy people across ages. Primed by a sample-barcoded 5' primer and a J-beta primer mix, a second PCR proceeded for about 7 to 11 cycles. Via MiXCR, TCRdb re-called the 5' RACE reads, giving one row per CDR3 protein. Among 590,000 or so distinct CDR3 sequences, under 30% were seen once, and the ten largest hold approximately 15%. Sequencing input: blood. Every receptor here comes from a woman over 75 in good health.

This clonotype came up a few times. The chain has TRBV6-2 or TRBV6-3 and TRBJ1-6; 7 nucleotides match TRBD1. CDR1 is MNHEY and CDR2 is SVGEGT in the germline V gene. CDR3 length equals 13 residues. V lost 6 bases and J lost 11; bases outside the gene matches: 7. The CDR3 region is CASRETGNPPLHF. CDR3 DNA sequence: TGTGCCAGCAGGGAGACAGGGAATCCACCCCTCCACTTT.

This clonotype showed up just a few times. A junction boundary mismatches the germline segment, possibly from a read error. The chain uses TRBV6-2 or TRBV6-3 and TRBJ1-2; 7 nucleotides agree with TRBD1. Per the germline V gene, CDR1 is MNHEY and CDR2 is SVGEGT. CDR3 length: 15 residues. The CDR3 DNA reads TGTGTCAGCAGTTTCCTCTCTCTGGACAGGAGGGGCTACACCTTC. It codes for CVSSFLSLDRRGYTF.

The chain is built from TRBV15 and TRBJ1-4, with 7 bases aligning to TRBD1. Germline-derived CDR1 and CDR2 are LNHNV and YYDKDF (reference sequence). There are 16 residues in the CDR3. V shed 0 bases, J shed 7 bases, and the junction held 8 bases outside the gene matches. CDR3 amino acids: CATSRDGTDRFEKLFF. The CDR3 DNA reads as TGTGCCACCAGCAGAGATGGGACAGATCGGTTTGAAAAACTGTTTTTT.

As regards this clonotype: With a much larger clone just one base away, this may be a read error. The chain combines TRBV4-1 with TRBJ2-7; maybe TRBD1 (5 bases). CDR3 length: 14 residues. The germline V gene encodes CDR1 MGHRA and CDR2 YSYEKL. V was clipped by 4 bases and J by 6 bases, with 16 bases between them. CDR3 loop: CASSLGLGNCEQYF. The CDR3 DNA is TGCGCCAGCAGCCTGGGGCTAGGCAACTGCGAGCAGTACTTC.